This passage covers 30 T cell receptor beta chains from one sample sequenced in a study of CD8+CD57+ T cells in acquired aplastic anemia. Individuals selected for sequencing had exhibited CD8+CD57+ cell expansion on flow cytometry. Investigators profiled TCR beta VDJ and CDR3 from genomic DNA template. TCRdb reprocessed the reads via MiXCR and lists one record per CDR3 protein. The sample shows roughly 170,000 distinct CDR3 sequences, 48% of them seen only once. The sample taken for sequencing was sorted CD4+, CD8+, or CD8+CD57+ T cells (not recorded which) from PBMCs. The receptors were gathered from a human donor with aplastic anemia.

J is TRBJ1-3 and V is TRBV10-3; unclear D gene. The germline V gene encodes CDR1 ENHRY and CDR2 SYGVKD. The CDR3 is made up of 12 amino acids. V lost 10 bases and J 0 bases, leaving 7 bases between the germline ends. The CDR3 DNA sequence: TGTGCCAAATCGGACTCTGGAAACACCATATATTTT. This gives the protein CAKSDSGNTIYF.

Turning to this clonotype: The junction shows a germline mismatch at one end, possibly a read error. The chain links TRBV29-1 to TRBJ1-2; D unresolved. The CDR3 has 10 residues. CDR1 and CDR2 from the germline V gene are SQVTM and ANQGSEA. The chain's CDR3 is CSFDKIGYTF. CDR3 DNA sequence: TGCAGCTTTGACAAAATTGGCTACACCTTC.

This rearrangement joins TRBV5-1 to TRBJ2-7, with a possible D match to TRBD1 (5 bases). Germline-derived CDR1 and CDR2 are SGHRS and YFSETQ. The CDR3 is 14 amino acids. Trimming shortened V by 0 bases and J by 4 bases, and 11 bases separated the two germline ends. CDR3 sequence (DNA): TGCGCCAGCAGCTTGGACCAGGGTACTTACGAGCAGTACTTC. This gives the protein CASSLDQGTYEQYF.

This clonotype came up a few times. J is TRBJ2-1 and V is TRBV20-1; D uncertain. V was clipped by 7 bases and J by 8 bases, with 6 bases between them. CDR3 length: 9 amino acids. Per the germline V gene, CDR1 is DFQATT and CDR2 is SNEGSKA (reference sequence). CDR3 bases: TGCAGTGGATCTTATGAGCAGTTCTTC. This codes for CSGSYEQFF.

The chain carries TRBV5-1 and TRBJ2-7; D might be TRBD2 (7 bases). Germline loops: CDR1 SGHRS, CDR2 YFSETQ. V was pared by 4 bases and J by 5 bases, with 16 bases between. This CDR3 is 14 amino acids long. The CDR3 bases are TGCGCCAGCAGCCCGGGACCGGGGGGCGACGAGCAGTACTTC. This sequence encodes CASSPGPGGDEQYF.

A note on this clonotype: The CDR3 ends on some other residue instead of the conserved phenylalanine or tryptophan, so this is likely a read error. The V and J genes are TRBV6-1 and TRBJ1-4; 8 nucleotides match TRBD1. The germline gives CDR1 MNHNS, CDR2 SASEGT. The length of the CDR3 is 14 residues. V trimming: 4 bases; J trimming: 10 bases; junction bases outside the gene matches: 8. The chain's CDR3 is CASSAGQGPGKLFL. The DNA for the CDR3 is TGTGCCAGCAGTGCAGGACAGGGCCCGGGAAAACTGTTTTTA.

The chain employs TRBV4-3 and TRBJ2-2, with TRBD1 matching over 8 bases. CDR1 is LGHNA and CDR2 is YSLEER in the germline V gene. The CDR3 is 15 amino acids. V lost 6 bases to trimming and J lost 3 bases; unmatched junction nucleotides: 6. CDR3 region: CASSDDRGDTGELFF. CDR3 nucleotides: TGCGCCAGCAGTGATGACAGGGGAGACACCGGGGAGCTGTTTTTT.

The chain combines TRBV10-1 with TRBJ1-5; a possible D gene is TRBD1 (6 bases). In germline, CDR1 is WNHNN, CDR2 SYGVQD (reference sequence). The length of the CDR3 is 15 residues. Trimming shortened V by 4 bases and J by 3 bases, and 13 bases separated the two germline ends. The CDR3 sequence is CASSVGQGNNQPQHF. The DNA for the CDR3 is TGCGCCAGCAGTGTGGGGCAGGGGAACAATCAGCCCCAGCATTTT.

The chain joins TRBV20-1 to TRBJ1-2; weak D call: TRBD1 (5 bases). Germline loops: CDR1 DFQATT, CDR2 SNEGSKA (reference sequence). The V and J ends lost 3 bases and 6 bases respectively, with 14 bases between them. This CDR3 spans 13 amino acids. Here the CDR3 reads CSASIPGQDGYTF. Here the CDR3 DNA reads TGCAGTGCTAGTATTCCAGGGCAGGATGGCTACACCTTC.

CDR3 in amino acids: CATRDRASGEQFF. The CDR3 nucleotides are TGTGCCACCCGGGACAGGGCGTCGGGGGAGCAGTTCTTC. This rearrangement joins TRBV15 to TRBJ2-1; 9 nucleotides align to TRBD1. CDR3 length equals 13 residues. The V and J ends lost 8 bases and 10 bases, in that order; junction bases with no gene match: 9. Germline-derived CDR1 and CDR2 are LNHNV and YYDKDF (reference sequence).

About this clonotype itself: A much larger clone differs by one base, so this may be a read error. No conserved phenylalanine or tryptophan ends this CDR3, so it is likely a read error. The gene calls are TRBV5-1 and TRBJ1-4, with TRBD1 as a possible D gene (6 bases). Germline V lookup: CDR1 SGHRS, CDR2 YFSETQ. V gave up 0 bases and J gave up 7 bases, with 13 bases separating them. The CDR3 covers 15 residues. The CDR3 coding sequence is TGCGCCAGCAGCTTGGCGGGGGGCAGGGGTGAAAAACTGTTTTCT. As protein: CASSLAGGRGEKLFS.

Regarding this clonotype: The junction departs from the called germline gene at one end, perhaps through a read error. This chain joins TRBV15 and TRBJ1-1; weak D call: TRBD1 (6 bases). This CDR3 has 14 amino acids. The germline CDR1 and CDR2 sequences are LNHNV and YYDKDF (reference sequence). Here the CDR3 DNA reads TGTGCCGCCAGCAGAGATCGCGGGGGGGCTGAAGCTTTTTTT. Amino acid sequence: CAASRDRGGAEAFF.

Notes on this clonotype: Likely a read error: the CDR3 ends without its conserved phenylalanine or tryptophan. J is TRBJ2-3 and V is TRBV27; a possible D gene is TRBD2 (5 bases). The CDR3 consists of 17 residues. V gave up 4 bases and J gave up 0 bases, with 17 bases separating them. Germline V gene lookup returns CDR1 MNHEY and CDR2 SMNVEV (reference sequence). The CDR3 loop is CASSSLSASPSTDTQYL. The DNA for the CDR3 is TGTGCCAGCAGTTCACTATCAGCTAGCCCCAGCACAGATACGCAGTATCTT.

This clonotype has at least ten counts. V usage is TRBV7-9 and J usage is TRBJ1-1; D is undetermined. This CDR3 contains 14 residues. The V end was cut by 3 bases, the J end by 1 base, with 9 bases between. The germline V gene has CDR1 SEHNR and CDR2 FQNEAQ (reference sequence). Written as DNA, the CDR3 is TGTGCCAGCAGCTTTCGACCGGCGAACACTGAAGCTTTCTTT. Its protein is CASSFRPANTEAFF.

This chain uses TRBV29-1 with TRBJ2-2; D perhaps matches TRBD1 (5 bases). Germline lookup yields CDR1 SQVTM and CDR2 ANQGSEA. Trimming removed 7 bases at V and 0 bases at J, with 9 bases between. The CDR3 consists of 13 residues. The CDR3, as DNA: TGCAGCGCGGACAACGCGAACACCGGGGAGCTGTTTTTT. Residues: CSADNANTGELFF.

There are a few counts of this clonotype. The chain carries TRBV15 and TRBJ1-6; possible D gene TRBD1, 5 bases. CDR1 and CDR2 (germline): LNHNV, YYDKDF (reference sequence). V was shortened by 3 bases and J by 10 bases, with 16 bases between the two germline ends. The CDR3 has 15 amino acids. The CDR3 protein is CATSSSRGDYSPLHF. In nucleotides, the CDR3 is TGTGCCACCAGCAGCTCTCGAGGGGATTACTCACCCCTCCACTTT.

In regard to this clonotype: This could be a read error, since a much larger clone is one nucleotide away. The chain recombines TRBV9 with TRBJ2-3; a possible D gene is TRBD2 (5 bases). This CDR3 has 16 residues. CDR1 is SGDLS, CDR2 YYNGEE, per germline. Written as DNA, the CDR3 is TGTGCCAGCAGCGTAGAGACTAACCGTCCCACAGATGCGCAGTATTTT. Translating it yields CASSVETNRPTDAQYF.

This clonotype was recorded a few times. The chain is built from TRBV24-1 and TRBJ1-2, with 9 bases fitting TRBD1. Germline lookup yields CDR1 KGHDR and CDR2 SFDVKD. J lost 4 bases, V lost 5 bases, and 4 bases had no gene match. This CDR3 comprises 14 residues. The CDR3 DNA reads TGTGCCACCAGTGGGGACAGGGTTGGCTATGGCTACACCTTC. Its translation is CATSGDRVGYGYTF.

This CDR3 is CSARALGSHNEQFF. The CDR3, as DNA: TGCAGTGCCAGGGCGTTGGGTTCCCACAATGAGCAGTTCTTC. The J gene is TRBJ2-1, the V gene TRBV20-1; D may be TRBD1 (5 bases). The CDR3 is 14 residues long. The V and J ends lost 6 bases and 5 bases respectively, with 17 bases between them. Germline V gives CDR1 DFQATT, CDR2 SNEGSKA (reference sequence).

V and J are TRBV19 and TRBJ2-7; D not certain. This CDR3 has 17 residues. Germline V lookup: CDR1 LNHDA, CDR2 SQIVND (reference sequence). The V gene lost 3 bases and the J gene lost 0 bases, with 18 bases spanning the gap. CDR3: CASSIGTPADSSYEQYF. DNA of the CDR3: TGTGCCAGTAGTATCGGCACCCCGGCAGATAGCTCCTACGAGCAGTACTTC. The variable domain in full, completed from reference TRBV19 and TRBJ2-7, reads DGGITQSPKYLFRKEGQNVTLSCEQNLNHDAMYWYRQDPGQGLRLIYYSQIVNDFQKGDIAEGYSVSREKKESFPLTVTSAQKNPTAFYLCASSIGTPADSSYEQYFGPGTRLTVT.

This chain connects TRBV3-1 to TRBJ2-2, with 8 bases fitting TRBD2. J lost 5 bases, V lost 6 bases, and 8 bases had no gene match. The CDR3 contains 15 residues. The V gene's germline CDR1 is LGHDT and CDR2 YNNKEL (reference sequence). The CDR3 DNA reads TGTGCCAGCAGAATCGTGGGCGGGGGGACCGGGGAGCTGTTTTTT. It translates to CASRIVGGGTGELFF.

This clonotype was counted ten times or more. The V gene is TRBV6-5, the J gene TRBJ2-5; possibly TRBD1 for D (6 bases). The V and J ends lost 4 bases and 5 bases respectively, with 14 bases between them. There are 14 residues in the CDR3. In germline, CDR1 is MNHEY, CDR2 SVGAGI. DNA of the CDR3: TGTGCCAGCAGTTGGACCGGGACAATGGAGACCCAGTACTTC. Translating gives CASSWTGTMETQYF.

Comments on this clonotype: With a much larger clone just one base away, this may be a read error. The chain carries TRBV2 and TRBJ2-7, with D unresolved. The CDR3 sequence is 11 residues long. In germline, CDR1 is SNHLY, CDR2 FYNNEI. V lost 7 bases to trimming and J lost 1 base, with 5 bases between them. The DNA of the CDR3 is TGTGCCAGCACACCTTCCTACGAGCAGTACTTC. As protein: CASTPSYEQYF.

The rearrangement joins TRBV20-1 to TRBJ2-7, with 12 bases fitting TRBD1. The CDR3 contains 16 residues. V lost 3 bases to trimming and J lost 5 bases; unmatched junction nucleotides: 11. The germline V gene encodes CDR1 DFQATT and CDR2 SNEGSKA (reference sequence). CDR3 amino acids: CSARTSAGTGGNEQYF. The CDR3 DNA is TGCAGTGCTAGGACTAGCGCGGGGACAGGGGGCAACGAGCAGTACTTC.

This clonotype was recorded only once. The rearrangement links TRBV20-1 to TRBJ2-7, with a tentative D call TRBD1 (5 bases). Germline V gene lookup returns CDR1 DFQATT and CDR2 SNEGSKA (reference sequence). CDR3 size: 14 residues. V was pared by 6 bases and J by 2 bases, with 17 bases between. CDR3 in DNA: TGCAGTGCATTATCCAGGGTAGAGGCCTACGAGCAGTACTTC. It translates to CSALSRVEAYEQYF.

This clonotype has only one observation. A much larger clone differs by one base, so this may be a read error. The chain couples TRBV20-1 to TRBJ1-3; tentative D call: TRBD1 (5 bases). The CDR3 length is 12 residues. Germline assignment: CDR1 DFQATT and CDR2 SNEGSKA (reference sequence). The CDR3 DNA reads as TGCAGTGCGGGGCCCTCTGGAGACACCATATATTTT. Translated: CSAGPSGDTIYF.

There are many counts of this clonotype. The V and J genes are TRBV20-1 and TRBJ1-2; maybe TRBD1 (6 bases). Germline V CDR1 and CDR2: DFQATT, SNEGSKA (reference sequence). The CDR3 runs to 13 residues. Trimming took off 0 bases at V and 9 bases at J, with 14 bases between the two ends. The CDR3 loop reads CSARDNREQRYTF. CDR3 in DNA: TGCAGTGCTAGAGATAACAGGGAACAGCGCTACACCTTC.

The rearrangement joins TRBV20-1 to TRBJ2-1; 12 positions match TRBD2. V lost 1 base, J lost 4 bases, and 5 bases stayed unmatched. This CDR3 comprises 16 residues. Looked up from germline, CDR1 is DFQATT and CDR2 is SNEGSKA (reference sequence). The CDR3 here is CSARALAGGPYNEQFF. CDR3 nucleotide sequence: TGCAGTGCTAGAGCGCTAGCGGGAGGGCCATACAATGAGCAGTTCTTC.

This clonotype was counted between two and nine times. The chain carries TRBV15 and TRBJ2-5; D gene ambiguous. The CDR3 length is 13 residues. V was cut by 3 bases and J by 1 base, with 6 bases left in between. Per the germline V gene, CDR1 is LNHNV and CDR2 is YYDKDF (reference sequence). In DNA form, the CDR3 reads TGTGCCACCAGCAGGGCCCTCCAAGAGACCCAGTACTTC. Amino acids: CATSRALQETQYF.

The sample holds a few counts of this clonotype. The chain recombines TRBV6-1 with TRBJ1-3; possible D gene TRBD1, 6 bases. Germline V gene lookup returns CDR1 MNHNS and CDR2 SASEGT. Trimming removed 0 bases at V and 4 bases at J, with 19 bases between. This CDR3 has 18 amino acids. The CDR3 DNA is TGTGCCAGCAGTGAAGCGCTTTGGGTGCAGGGGACGGGAAACACCATATATTTT. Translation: CASSEALWVQGTGNTIYF.